This entry is about one T cell receptor beta chain. These data originate in a study of T cell repertoires in aging, cancer and after chemotherapy. A mixed TRB-A/B primer pool amplified rearranged TRB by multiplex touch-down PCR. TCRdb re-called the multiplex PCR reads through MiXCR, storing one row per CDR3 protein. The sample has about 9,500 distinct CDR3 sequences; approximately 25% are singletons. TCR beta rearrangements were amplified from peripheral blood genomic DNA. V dropped 5 bases and J dropped 3 bases, with 16 bases sitting between them. This CDR3 is built from 16 residues. CDR1 is KGHDR and CDR2 is SFDVKD in the germline V gene.

The source is a human donor in good health. The V and J genes are TRBV24-1 and TRBJ2-1, with D possibly TRBD1 on 6 matching bases. The specimen was blood. The CDR3 DNA sequence: TGTGCCACCAGTGCCCCCGGGGACAACCGCTACAATGAGCAGTTCTTC. The encoded protein is CATSAPGDNRYNEQFF.